This T cell receptor (beta chain) was sequenced in a study of cytomegalovirus exposure and HLA in healthy donors. Study-level points and caveats: Versus the approximately 670-donor mean, an Asian-associated ancestry cluster reportedly showed fewer N-insertions in a later analysis. TRBV6-2, TRBV6-3 and some other V segments were excluded as indistinguishable. Among TCR beta chains, those listed as cytomegalovirus-associated numbered about 160. In a later analysis, TCR association rates varied by HLA locus: DRB1 most, HLA-C fewest.

To note about this clone: Antigen unknown.

It was with 60 Vbeta and 13 Jbeta primers that the PCR ran. Produced via immunoSEQ multiplex PCR; TCRdb's table is partial and in-frame only. The table shows 150,000 to 200,000 clones, with 75% to 85% occurring only once. CDR1 and CDR2 from the germline V gene are LNHNV and YYDKDF (reference sequence). Trimming took off 5 bases at V and 1 base at J, with 9 bases between the two ends. This CDR3 has 14 amino acids. Sequenced sample: PBMCs. V and J are TRBV15 and TRBJ2-1; no clear D. The receptor was derived from a man aged 45-65 years in good health and CMV-seropositive. The CDR3 loop reads CATSELESYNEQFF. CDR3 DNA sequence: TGTGCCACCAGCGAGTTAGAGTCCTACAATGAGCAGTTCTTC.